This T cell receptor (beta chain) was recorded in a study of hypomethylating agent response in myelodysplastic syndrome. TCRdb keeps only in-frame clones here, not all; method: immunoSEQ multiplex PCR. Here the sample spans approximately 11,000 clones, more than 80% being singletons. Germline V gene sequence: CDR1 SGHRS, CDR2 YFSETQ. V shed 4 bases and J shed 7 bases, with 15 bases lying between them. The CDR3 spans 15 residues. The chain combines TRBV5-1 with TRBJ1-6, with a tentative D call TRBD1 (6 bases). The sequence came from a human donor with myelodysplastic syndrome. The sequencing here drew on bone marrow, taken before or after starting hypomethylating agent treatment for myelodysplastic syndrome (not recorded which). The CDR3 sequence: CASSPTTGANSPLHF. DNA of the CDR3: TGCGCCAGCAGCCCCACGACGGGGGCAAATTCACCCCTCCACTTT.